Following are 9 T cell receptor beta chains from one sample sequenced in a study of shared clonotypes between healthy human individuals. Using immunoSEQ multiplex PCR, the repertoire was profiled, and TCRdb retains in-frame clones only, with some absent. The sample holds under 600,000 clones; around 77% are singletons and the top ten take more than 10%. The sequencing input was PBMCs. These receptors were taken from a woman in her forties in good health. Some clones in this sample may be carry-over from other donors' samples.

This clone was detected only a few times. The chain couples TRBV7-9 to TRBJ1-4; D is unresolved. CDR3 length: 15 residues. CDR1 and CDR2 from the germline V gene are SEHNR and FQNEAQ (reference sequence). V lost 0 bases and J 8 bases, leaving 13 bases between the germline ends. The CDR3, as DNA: TGTGCCAGCAGCTTAGCGCGGGCGCTTGAGGAAAAACTGTTTTTT. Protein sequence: CASSLARALEEKLFF.

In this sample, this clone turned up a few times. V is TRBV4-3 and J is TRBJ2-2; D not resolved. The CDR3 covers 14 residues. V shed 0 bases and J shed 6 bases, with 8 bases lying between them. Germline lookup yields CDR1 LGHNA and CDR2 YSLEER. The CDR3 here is CASSQDTGPGELFF. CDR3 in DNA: TGCGCCAGCAGCCAAGACACGGGTCCCGGGGAGCTGTTTTTT.

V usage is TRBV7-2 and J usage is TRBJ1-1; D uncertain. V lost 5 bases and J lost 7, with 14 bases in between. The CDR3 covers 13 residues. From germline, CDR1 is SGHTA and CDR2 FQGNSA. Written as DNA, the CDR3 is TGTGCCAGCAGCAGTATCCGGGTGGGTGAAGCTTTCTTT. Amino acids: CASSSIRVGEAFF. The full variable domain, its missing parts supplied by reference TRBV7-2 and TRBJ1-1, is GAGVSQSPSNKVTEKGKDVELRCDPISGHTALYWYRQSLGQGLEFLIYFQGNSAPDKSGLPSDRFSAERTGGSVSTLTIQRTQQEDSAVYLCASSSIRVGEAFFGQGTRLTVV.

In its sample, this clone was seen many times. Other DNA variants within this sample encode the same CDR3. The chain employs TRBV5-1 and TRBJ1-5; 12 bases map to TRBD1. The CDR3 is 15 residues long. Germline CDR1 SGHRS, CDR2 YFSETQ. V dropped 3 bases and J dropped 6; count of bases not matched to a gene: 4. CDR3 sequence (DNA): TGCGCCAGCAGCTGGGGGACAGGGGGCGGTCAGCCCCAGCATTTT. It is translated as CASSWGTGGGQPQHF.

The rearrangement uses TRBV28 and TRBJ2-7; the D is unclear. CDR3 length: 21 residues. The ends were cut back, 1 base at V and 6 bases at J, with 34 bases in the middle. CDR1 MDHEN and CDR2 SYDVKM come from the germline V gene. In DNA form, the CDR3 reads TGTGCCAGCAGTTTATCGAACCGTCCCACACCAGCACCACCCCCACTTTCCGAGCAGTACTTC. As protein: CASSLSNRPTPAPPPLSEQYF.

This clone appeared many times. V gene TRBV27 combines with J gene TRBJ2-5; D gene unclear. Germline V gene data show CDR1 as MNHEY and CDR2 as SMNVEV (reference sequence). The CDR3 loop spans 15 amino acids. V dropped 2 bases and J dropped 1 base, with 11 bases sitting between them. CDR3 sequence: CASSLASFPQETQYF. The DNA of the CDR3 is TGTGCCAGCAGTTTAGCTAGTTTCCCCCAAGAGACCCAGTACTTC.

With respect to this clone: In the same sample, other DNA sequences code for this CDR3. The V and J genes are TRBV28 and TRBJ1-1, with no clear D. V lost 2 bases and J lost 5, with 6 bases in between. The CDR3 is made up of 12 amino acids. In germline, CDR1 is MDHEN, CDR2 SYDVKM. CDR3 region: CASSLRVTEAFF. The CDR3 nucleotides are TGTGCCAGCAGTTTACGGGTTACTGAAGCTTTCTTT.

CDR3: CASGQGTGPYEQYF. The CDR3 DNA reads TGTGCCAGCGGACAGGGGACTGGCCCCTACGAGCAGTACTTC. The gene calls are TRBV13 and TRBJ2-7; TRBD1 agrees at 9 bases. V shed 8 bases, J shed 2 bases, and the junction held 7 bases outside the gene matches. This CDR3 region has 14 residues. Looked up from germline, CDR1 is PRHDT and CDR2 is FYEKMQ (reference sequence).

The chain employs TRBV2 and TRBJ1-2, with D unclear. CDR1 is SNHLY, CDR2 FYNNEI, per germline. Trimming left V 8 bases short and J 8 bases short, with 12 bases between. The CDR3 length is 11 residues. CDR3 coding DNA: TGTGCCAGCGGGGAGGTGGGGGGCTACACCTTC. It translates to CASGEVGGYTF. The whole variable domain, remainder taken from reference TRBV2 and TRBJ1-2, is EPEVTQTPSHQVTQMGQEVILRCVPISNHLYFYWYRQILGQKVEFLVSFYNNEISEKSEIFDDQFSVERPDGSNFTLKIRSTKLEDSAMYFCASGEVGGYTFGSGTRLTVV.